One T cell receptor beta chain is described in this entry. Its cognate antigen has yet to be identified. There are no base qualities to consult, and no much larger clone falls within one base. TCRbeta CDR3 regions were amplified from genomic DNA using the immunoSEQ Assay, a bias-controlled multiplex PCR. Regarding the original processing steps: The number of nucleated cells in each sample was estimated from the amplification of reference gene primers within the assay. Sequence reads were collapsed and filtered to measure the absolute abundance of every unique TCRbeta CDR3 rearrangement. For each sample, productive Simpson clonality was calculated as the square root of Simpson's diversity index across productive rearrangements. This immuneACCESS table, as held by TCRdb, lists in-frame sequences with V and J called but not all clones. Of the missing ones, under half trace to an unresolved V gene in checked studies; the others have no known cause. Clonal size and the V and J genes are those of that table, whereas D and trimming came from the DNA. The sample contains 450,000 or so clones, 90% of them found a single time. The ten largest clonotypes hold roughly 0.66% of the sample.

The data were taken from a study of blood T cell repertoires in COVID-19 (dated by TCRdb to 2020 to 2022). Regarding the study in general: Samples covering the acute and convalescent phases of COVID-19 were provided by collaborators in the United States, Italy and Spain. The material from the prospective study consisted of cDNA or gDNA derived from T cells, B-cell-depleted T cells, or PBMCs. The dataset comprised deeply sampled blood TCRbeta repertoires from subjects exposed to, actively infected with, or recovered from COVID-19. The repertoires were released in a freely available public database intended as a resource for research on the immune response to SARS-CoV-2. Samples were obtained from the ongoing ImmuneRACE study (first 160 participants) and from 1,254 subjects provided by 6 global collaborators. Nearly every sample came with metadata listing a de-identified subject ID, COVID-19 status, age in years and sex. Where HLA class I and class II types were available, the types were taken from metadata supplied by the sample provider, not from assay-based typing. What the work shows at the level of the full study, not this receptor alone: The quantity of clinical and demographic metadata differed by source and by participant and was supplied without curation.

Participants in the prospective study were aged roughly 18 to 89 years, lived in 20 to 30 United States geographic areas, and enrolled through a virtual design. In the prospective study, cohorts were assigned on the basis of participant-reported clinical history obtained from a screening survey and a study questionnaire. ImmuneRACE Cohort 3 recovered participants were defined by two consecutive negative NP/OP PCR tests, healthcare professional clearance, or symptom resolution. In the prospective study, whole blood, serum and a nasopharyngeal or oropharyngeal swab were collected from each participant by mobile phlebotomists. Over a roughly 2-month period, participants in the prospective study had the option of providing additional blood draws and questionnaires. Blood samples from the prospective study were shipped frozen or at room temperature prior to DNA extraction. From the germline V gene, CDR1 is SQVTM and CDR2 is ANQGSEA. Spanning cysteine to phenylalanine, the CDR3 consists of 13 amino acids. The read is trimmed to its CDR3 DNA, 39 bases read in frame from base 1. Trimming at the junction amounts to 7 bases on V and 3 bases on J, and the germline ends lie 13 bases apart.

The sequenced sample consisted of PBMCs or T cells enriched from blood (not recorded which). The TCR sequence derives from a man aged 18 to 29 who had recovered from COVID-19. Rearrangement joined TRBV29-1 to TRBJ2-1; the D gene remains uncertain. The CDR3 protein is CSGRNPNYNEQFF. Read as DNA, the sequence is TGCAGCGGCAGGAATCCCAACTACAATGAGCAGTTCTTC.